This entry features one TCR beta chain sequence. Sequencing was performed with immunoSEQ multiplex PCR; in TCRdb, only in-frame clones are kept and a portion is missing. The table records roughly 340,000 clones, approximately 87% of them present only once. These data come from a study of blood T cell repertoires in COVID-19. Turning to the study itself: T cells, B-cell-depleted T cells, or PBMCs supplied cDNA or gDNA.

The germline V gene has CDR1 SGHTS and CDR2 YDEGEE. The CDR3 contains 14 residues. The chain is built from TRBV5-8 and TRBJ1-5, with 10 positions matching TRBD1. This TCR was recovered from a woman aged 45-59 years with COVID-19, enrolled during active disease. Sequencing was performed on peripheral blood. The CDR3, as DNA: TGTGCGGGGACAGGGGCGTATAGCAATCAGCCCCAGCATTTT. It translates to CAGTGAYSNQPQHF.